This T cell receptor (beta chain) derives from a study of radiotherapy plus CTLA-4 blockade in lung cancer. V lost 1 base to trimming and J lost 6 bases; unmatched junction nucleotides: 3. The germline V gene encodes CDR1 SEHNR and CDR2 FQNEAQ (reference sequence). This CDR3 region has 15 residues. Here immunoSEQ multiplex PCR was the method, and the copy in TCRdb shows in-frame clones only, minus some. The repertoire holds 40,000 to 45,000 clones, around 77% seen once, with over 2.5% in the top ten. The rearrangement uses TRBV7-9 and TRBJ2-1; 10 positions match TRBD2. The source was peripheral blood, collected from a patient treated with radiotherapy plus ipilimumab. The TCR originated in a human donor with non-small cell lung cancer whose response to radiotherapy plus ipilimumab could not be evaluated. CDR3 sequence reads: CASSLDSGRSNEQFF. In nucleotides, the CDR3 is TGTGCCAGCAGCTTAGATAGCGGGAGGAGCAATGAGCAGTTCTTC.